Sequencing of this T cell receptor beta chain was carried out in a study of T-cell reconstitution after alpha-beta-depleted transplantation in children. TCRbeta library construction was performed incorporating unique molecular identifiers. TCRdb itself ran the PCR reads through MiXCR, one entry per CDR3 protein. The data hold about 360,000 distinct CDR3 sequences, with about an eighth observed a single time. The CDR3 runs 12 residues. Germline V gene sequence: CDR1 SGHNT, CDR2 YYREEE (reference sequence). Trimming took 0 bases from V and 11 from J, leaving 10 bases between them. This material consisted of PBMCs, taken from the stem cell graft. The chain is built from TRBV5-4 and TRBJ2-3, with D hard to call. The clonotype was recovered from a human donor who donated a stem cell graft to a child with Fanconi anemia. The CDR3 nucleotides read TGTGCCAGCAGCTTGGAGGGAAAGGTGCAGTATTTT. It codes for CASSLEGKVQYF.